These 24 T cell receptor beta chains came from one sample sequenced in a study of early T cells in non-severe SARS-CoV-2 infection. TCRdb used MiXCR to reprocess the 5' RACE reads, holding one entry per CDR3 protein. The table records roughly 55,000 distinct CDR3 sequences, more than 9% of them present only once. The specimen was whole blood. These receptors were collected from an adult who was a healthcare worker with PCR-confirmed SARS-CoV-2 infection or an uninfected control (not recorded which).

V gene TRBV6-2 or TRBV6-3 combines with J gene TRBJ1-2; D call uncertain. V was clipped by 5 bases and J by 5 bases, with 9 bases between them. The CDR3 covers 12 residues. Germline V gives CDR1 MNHEY, CDR2 SVGEGT. As DNA, the CDR3 is TGTGCCAGCAGTAGGACGGAGTATGGCTACACCTTC. Protein: CASSRTEYGYTF.

The sample holds many counts of this clonotype. This rearrangement joins TRBV30 to TRBJ1-6; D is possibly TRBD1 (6 bases). Germline CDR1 and CDR2: GTSNPN and SVGIG (reference sequence). CDR3 length: 15 amino acids. Trimming took off 6 bases at V and 5 bases at J, with 17 bases between the two ends. This CDR3 is CACQLRDMNNSPLHF. For the CDR3, the DNA is TGTGCCTGCCAACTCCGGGACATGAATAATTCACCCCTCCACTTT.

Here the CDR3 reads CASSLVLGGGTQYF. CDR3 nucleotides: TGTGCCAGCAGTTTAGTCTTAGGTGGTGGGACCCAGTACTTC. This chain links TRBV27 with TRBJ2-5; no firm D call. From germline, CDR1 is MNHEY and CDR2 SMNVEV (reference sequence). The V and J ends lost 2 bases and 7 bases respectively, with 14 bases between them. The CDR3 has 14 residues.

Ten or more counts support this clonotype. At one boundary the junction diverges from the germline segment, which might be a read error. The genes are TRBV7-9 and TRBJ1-2; 8 positions match TRBD1. The CDR3 is 9 amino acids. Per germline, CDR1 SEHNR and CDR2 FQNEAQ (reference sequence). The CDR3 region is CASSQGAYF. CDR3 nucleotides: TGTGCCAGCAGCCAGGGGGCTTACTTC.

This clonotype turned up a few times. The V and J genes are TRBV7-9 and TRBJ2-1; D perhaps matches TRBD2 (5 bases). The CDR3 extends over 15 amino acids. Between the trimmed V and J ends, which lost 2 bases and 8 bases, there was a span of 16 bases. Germline CDR1 reads SEHNR; CDR2 reads FQNEAQ (reference sequence). Here the CDR3 reads CASSLLGLAPHEQFF. The CDR3, as DNA: TGTGCCAGCAGCTTACTGGGTCTAGCCCCACATGAGCAGTTCTTC. Complete variable domain (other parts from reference TRBV7-9 and TRBJ2-1): DTGVSQNPRHKITKRGQNVTFRCDPISEHNRLYWYRQTLGQGPEFLTYFQNEAQLEKSRLLSDRFSAERPKGSFSTLEIQRTEQGDSAMYLCASSLLGLAPHEQFFGPGTRLTVL.

This clonotype appeared a few times. The chain has TRBV7-3 and TRBJ1-4; 8 bases fit TRBD1. The CDR3 extends over 13 amino acids. V was clipped by 4 bases and J by 7 bases; unmatched bases: 2. Per germline, CDR1 SGHTA and CDR2 FQGTGA. The CDR3 protein is CASSYDRGEKLFF. The CDR3 nucleotides are TGTGCCAGCAGCTACGACAGGGGTGAAAAACTGTTTTTT.

The V gene is TRBV2, the J gene TRBJ2-1; D remains unclear. This CDR3 has 13 amino acids. CDR1 SNHLY and CDR2 FYNNEI come from the germline V gene. V was trimmed by 0 bases and J by 6 bases, leaving 6 bases between them. This CDR3 is CASSEARTNEQFF. The CDR3 DNA sequence: TGTGCCAGCAGTGAAGCCAGAACCAATGAGCAGTTCTTC.

V gene TRBV12-3 or TRBV12-4 combines with J gene TRBJ2-1, with D tentatively TRBD1 (5 bases). Trimming shortened V by 10 bases and J by 1 base, and 11 bases separated the two germline ends. This CDR3 is built from 13 residues. As DNA, the CDR3 is TGTGCCACCATGGGGCCATCCTACAATGAGCAGTTCTTC. Its translation: CATMGPSYNEQFF.

In this sample, this clonotype turned up once. This chain uses TRBV30 with TRBJ1-1, with D maybe TRBD1 (6 bases). Between the trimmed V and J ends, which lost 4 bases and 1 base, there was a span of 13 bases. Germline CDR1 is GTSNPN and CDR2 is SVGIG (reference sequence). The CDR3 totals 14 residues. The DNA of the CDR3 is TGTGCCTGGAATCCAGGGACAAAGAACACTGAAGCTTTCTTT. Its protein product is CAWNPGTKNTEAFF. Combining the CDR3 with reference TRBV30 and TRBJ1-1 gives the whole variable domain SQTIHQWPATLVQPVGSPLSLECTVEGTSNPNLYWYRQAAGRGLQLLFYSVGIGQISSEVPQNLSASRPQDRQFILSSKKLLLSDSGFYLCAWNPGTKNTEAFFGQGTRLTVV.

This chain joins TRBV7-2 and TRBJ2-1; TRBD2 aligns across 13 bases. Germline CDR1 is SGHTA and CDR2 is FQGNSA. The V and J ends lost 5 bases and 8 bases, in that order; junction bases with no gene match: 6. CDR3 length: 15 residues. The CDR3 DNA is TGTGCCAGCAGCCCACGGACTAGCGGGAGCGATGAGCAGTTCTTC. Translation: CASSPRTSGSDEQFF.

At least ten counts were recorded for this clonotype. The rearrangement links TRBV9 to TRBJ1-6, with 7 positions matching TRBD1. Germline CDR1 is SGDLS and CDR2 is YYNGEE. Trimming removed 3 bases from V and 7 bases from J; junction bases left unmatched: 10. The CDR3 contains 16 residues. CDR3 sequence reads: CASSAQTHRGNSPLHF. CDR3 coding DNA: TGTGCCAGCAGCGCCCAGACCCACAGGGGCAATTCACCCCTCCACTTT.

This clonotype has a count of ten or more. CDR3 sequence: CASKLGAGPYNEQFF. CDR3 bases: TGTGCCAGCAAACTCGGGGCAGGGCCCTACAATGAGCAGTTCTTC. The chain carries TRBV11-2 and TRBJ2-1; D is perhaps TRBD1 or TRBD2 (5 bases each). CDR3 length: 15 amino acids. Trimming removed 7 bases from V and 2 bases from J, with 15 bases in between. Germline CDR1 reads SGHAT; CDR2 reads FQNNGV.

This clonotype occurred many times. The chain recombines TRBV20-1 with TRBJ2-7; D uncertain. V dropped 5 bases and J dropped 6 bases, with 23 bases sitting between them. CDR3 length: 15 residues. From germline, CDR1 is DFQATT and CDR2 SNEGSKA (reference sequence). The CDR3 region has the DNA TGCAGTGCTCCCCGCGGTAGCCAAAATCGGCTCGAGCAGTACTTC. This translates into CSAPRGSQNRLEQYF.

This rearrangement joins TRBV28 to TRBJ1-6; 8 positions match TRBD1. The germline CDR1 and CDR2 sequences are MDHEN and SYDVKM. Losses at the gene ends were 6 bases for V and 7 bases for J; bases not matched to a gene: 5. CDR3 length equals 14 residues. Here the CDR3 DNA reads TGTGCCAGCAGACCACAGGGGGAGAATTCACCCCTCCACTTT. It yields the protein CASRPQGENSPLHF.

This clonotype was seen only a few times. J is TRBJ2-1 and V is TRBV4-1, with TRBD1 as a possible D gene (5 bases). V was pared by 0 bases and J by 8 bases, with 17 bases between. Germline loops: CDR1 MGHRA, CDR2 YSYEKL. The CDR3 has 16 amino acids. DNA for the CDR3: TGCGCCAGCAGCCAAGATGAAGTAGGCAGGGTTGATGAGCAGTTCTTC. Translation gives CASSQDEVGRVDEQFF.

This clonotype showed up just a few times. The chain combines TRBV7-2 with TRBJ2-2; weak D call: TRBD2 (5 bases). Trimming stripped 5 bases from V and 7 bases from J, with 14 bases between. Germline CDR1 is SGHTA and CDR2 is FQGNSA. The CDR3 sequence is 14 residues long. The CDR3 DNA sequence: TGTGCCAGCAGCCCTGGTGGAGGAATCGGGGAGCTGTTTTTT. Its translation: CASSPGGGIGELFF.

There are a few counts of this clonotype. The CDR3 region is CASSLGLAGVSRSYEQYF. In DNA, the CDR3 is TGTGCCAGCAGCTTGGGACTAGCGGGGGTCTCCCGCTCCTACGAGCAGTACTTC. This chain connects TRBV5-4 to TRBJ2-7, with TRBD2 identical over 12 bases. J lost 0 bases, V lost 0 bases, and 7 bases had no gene match. Germline V gene lookup returns CDR1 SGHNT and CDR2 YYREEE (reference sequence). The CDR3 consists of 18 residues.

The genes are TRBV12-3 or TRBV12-4 and TRBJ2-7; TRBD2 agrees at 14 bases. The CDR3 is made up of 18 amino acids. With V trimmed by 4 bases and J by 2 bases, 10 bases remained unmatched. This CDR3 is CASSSGTSGSGPPYEQYF. In DNA, the CDR3 is TGTGCCAGCAGTTCCGGGACTAGCGGGAGTGGGCCGCCCTACGAGCAGTACTTC.

The rearrangement joins TRBV4-2 to TRBJ1-1; 10 bases agree with TRBD1. Trimming took 4 bases from V and 5 from J; bases not matched to a gene: 7. Germline V gene sequence: CDR1 LGHNA, CDR2 YNFKEQ. There are 15 residues in the CDR3. CDR3 sequence reads: CASSLPGQGVTEAFF. As DNA, the CDR3 is TGTGCCAGCAGCCTTCCTGGACAGGGGGTTACTGAAGCTTTCTTT.

The V gene is TRBV2, the J gene TRBJ2-7; TRBD1 matches at 7 bases. The CDR3 length is 14 residues. J was trimmed by 6 bases and V by 6 bases; bases with no gene match: 11. From germline, CDR1 is SNHLY and CDR2 FYNNEI. The CDR3 nucleotides read TGTGCCAGCAGAACCGGGACAGCGATTCTCGAGCAGTACTTC. Translated, it gives CASRTGTAILEQYF.

This chain uses TRBV7-8 with TRBJ1-3; TRBD1 matches 10 bases. J was trimmed by 7 bases and V by 6 bases; bases with no gene match: 9. The germline gives CDR1 SGHVS, CDR2 FQNEAQ. The length of the CDR3 is 15 residues. CDR3 nucleotide sequence: TGTGCCAGCAGTTTACTTGACAGGGGGCTCAACACCATATATTTT. This encodes CASSLLDRGLNTIYF. The complete variable domain, with remaining parts taken from reference TRBV7-8 and TRBJ1-3, reads GAGVSQSPRYKVAKRGQDVALRCDPISGHVSLFWYQQALGQGPEFLTYFQNEAQLDKSGLPSDRFFAERPEGSVSTLKIQRTQQEDSAVYLCASSLLDRGLNTIYFGEGSWLTVV.

This clonotype was recorded a few times. V gene TRBV12-3 or TRBV12-4 combines with J gene TRBJ1-3; D ambiguous. This CDR3 spans 16 amino acids. Trimming cost V 0 bases and J 0 bases, with 9 bases left between them. The CDR3 DNA follows: TGTGCCAGCAGTTTAGCGCGGCTGACCTCTGGAAACACCATATATTTT. This gives the protein CASSLARLTSGNTIYF.

This clonotype was counted at least ten times. The V call is TRBV29-1, the J call TRBJ2-3, with 7 nucleotides matching TRBD2. The CDR3 sequence is 14 residues long. J gave up 0 bases and V 7 bases, and 7 bases lay outside the gene matches. CDR1 is SQVTM and CDR2 is ANQGSEA in the germline V gene. CDR3 coding DNA: TGCAGCGCCACAGAGCGGGGAAGCACAGATACGCAGTATTTT. It translates to CSATERGSTDTQYF.

The V and J genes are TRBV5-5 and TRBJ1-1; 11 positions agree with TRBD1. Germline CDR1 and CDR2: SGHKS and YYEKEE (reference sequence). The CDR3 totals 16 residues. The V and J ends lost 4 bases and 5 bases, in that order; junction bases with no gene match: 10. The chain's CDR3 is CASSQGQGALRTEAFF. CDR3 DNA: TGTGCCAGCAGCCAAGGACAGGGGGCGTTGAGAACTGAAGCTTTCTTT. The full variable domain, with the rest looked up from reference TRBV5-5 and TRBJ1-1, is DAGVTQSPTHLIKTRGQQVTLRCSPISGHKSVSWYQQVLGQGPQFIFQYYEKEERGRGNFPDRFSARQFPNYSSELNVNALLLGDSALYLCASSQGQGALRTEAFFGQGTRLTVV.